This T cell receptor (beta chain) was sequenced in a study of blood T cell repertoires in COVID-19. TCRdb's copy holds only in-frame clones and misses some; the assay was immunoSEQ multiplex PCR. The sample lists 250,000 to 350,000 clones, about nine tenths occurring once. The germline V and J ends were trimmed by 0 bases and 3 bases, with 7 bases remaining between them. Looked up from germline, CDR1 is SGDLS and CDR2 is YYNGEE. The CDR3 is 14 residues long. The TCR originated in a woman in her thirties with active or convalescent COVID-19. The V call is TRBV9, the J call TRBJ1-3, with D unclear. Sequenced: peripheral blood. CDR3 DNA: TGTGCCAGCAGCGTAGTTGGCAGTGGAAACACCATATATTTT. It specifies CASSVVGSGNTIYF.